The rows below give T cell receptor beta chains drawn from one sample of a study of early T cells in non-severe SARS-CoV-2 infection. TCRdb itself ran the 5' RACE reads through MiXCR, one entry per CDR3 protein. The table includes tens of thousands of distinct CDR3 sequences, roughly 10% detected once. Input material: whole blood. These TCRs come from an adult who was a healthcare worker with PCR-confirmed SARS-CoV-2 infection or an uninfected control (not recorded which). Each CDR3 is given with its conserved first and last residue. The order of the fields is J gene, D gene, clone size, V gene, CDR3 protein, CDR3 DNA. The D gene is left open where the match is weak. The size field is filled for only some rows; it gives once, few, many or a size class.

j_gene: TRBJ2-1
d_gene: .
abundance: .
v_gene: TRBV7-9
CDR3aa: CASRGSYNEQFF
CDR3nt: TGTGCCAGCAGAGGGTCCTACAATGAGCAGTTCTTC

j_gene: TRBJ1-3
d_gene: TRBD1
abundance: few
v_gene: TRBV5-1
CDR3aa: CASSLQGQGRGNTIYF
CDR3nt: TGCGCCAGCAGCTTGCAAGGACAGGGACGTGGAAACACCATATATTTT

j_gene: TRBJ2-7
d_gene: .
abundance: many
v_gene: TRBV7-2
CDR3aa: CASSFSTAGYEQYF
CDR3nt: TGTGCCAGCAGCTTTTCCACGGCTGGCTACGAGCAGTACTTC

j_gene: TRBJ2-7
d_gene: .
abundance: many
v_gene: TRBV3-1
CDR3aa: CASSQGRGVDEQYF
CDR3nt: TGTGCCAGCAGCCAAGGCCGGGGAGTGGACGAGCAGTACTTC

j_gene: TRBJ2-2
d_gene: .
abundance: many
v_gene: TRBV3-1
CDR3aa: CASSQGPPGLSGELFF
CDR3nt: TGTGCCAGCAGCCAGGGGCCCCCGGGGCTAAGCGGGGAGCTGTTTTTT

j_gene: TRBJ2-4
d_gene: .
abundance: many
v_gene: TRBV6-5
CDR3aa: CASSYGGAKNIQYF
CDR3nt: TGTGCCAGCAGTTACGGGGGAGCCAAAAACATTCAGTACTTC

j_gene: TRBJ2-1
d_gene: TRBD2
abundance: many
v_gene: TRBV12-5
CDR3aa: CASGLGSGTSMYNEQFF
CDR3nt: TGTGCTAGTGGTTTGGGCTCCGGGACTAGCATGTACAATGAGCAGTTCTTC

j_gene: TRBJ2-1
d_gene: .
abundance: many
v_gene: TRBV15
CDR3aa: CATSSMGYEQFF
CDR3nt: TGTGCCACCAGCAGCATGGGGTACGAGCAGTTCTTC

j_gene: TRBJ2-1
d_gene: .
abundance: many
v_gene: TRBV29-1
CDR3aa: CSGNKDPYNEQFF
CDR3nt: TGCAGCGGGAACAAGGACCCCTACAATGAGCAGTTCTTC

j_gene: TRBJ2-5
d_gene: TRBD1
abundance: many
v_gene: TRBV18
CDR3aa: CASSSSTGGQETQYF
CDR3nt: TGTGCCAGCTCATCTTCGACAGGGGGTCAAGAGACCCAGTACTTC

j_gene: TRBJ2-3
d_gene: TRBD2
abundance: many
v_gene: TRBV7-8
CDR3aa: CASSLSGSTDTQYF
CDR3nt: TGTGCCAGCAGCCTTAGCGGGAGCACAGATACGCAGTATTTT

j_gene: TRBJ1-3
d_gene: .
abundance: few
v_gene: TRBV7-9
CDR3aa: CASSSRGSSSGNTIYF
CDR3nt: TGTGCCAGCAGCTCGAGGGGTAGTTCCTCTGGAAACACCATATATTTT

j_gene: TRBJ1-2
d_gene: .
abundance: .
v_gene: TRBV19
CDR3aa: CASSILAQFGSYTF
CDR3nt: TGTGCCAGTAGTATCCTTGCCCAATTCGGGAGCTACACCTTC

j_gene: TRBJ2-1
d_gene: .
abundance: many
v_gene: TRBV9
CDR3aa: CASSVRGEIAYNEQFF
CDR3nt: TGTGCCAGCAGCGTAAGAGGGGAAATAGCCTACAATGAGCAGTTCTTC

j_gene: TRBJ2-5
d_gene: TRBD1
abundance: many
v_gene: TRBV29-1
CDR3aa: CSGKTGQETQYF
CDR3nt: TGCAGCGGCAAGACAGGGCAAGAGACCCAGTACTTC

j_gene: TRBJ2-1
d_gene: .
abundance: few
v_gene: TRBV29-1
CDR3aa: CSVAEVGQFF
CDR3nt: TGCAGCGTGGCTGAGGTTGGGCAGTTCTTC

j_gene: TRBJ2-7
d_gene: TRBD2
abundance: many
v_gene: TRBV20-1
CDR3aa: CSACETSGSSYEQYF
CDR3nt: TGCAGTGCTTGTGAGACTAGCGGGAGCTCCTACGAGCAGTACTTC

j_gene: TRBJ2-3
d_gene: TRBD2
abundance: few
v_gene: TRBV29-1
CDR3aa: CSAGLAGGTQYF
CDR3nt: TGCAGCGCCGGACTAGCGGGGGGTACGCAGTATTTT

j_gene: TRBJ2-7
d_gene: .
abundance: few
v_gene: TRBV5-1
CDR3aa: CASSVVGPPDDEQYF
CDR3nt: TGCGCCAGCAGCGTCGTGGGACCCCCAGATGACGAGCAGTACTTC

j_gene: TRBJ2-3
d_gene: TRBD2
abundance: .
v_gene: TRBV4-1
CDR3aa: CASSPGLAGVFSTDTQYF
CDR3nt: TGCGCCAGCAGCCCAGGACTAGCGGGAGTTTTTAGCACAGATACGCAGTATTTT

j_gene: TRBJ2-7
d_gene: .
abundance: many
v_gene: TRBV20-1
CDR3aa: CSARVVGGNTYEQYF
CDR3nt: TGCAGTGCTAGAGTGGTGGGAGGCAACACCTACGAGCAGTACTTC

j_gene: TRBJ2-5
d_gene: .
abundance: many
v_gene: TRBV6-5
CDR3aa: CASSSRFQETQYF
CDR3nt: TGTGCCAGCAGTTCGCGGTTCCAAGAGACCCAGTACTTC

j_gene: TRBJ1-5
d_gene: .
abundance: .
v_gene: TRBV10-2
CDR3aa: CASSGQYNQPQHF
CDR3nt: TGCGCCAGCTCCGGACAGTACAATCAGCCCCAGCATTTT

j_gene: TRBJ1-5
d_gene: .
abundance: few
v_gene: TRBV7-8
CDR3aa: CASSFTGINQPQHF
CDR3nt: TGTGCCAGCAGCTTCACAGGGATCAATCAGCCCCAGCATTTT

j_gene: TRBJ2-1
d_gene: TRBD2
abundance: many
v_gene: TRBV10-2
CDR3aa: CASRGTSGIWSYNEQFF
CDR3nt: TGCGCCAGCAGAGGGACTAGCGGGATATGGTCCTACAATGAGCAGTTCTTC

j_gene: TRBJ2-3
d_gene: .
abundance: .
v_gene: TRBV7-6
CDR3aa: CASSLDADTQYF
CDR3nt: TGTGCCAGCAGCTTAGACGCAGATACGCAGTATTTT

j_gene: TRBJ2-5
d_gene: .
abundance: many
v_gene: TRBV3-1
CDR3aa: CASSQRGGETQYF
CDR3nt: TGTGCCAGCAGCCAAAGGGGCGGCGAGACCCAGTACTTC

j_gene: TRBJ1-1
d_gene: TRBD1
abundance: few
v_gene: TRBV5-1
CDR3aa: CASSFQGAKNTEAFF
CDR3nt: TGCGCCAGCAGCTTTCAGGGGGCGAAGAACACTGAAGCTTTCTTT

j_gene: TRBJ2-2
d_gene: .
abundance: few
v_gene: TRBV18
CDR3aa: CASSPGPGELFF
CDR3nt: TGTGCCAGCTCACCAGGTCCCGGGGAGCTGTTTTTT

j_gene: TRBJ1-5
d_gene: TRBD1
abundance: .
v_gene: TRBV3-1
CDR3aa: CASSQGQGGGNQPQHF
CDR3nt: TGTGCCAGCAGCCAAGGACAGGGAGGAGGCAATCAGCCCCAGCATTTT

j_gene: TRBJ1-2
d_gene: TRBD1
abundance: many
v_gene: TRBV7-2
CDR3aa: CASSLGGAGGGYGYTF
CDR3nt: TGTGCCAGCAGCTTAGGAGGGGCAGGGGGTGGCTATGGCTACACCTTC

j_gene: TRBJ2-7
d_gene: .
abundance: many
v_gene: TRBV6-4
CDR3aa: CASSDRPDYEQYF
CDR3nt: TGTGCCAGCAGTGACAGGCCCGACTACGAGCAGTACTTC

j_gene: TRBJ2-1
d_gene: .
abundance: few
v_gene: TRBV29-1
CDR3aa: CSVEQASYNEQFF
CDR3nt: TGCAGCGTTGAACAGGCCTCCTACAATGAGCAGTTCTTC

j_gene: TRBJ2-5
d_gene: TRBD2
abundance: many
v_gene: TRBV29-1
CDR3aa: CSVDSAGAETQYF
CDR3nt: TGCAGCGTTGATTCTGCGGGAGCTGAGACCCAGTACTTC

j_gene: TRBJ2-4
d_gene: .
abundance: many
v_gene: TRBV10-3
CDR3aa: CAISPGGTLAKNIQYF
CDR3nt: TGTGCCATCAGCCCGGGCGGGACCTTAGCCAAAAACATTCAGTACTTC

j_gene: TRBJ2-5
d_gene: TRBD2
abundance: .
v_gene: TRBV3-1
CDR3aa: CASRGLEGTQYF
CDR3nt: TGTGCCAGCAGGGGACTAGAGGGGACCCAGTACTTC

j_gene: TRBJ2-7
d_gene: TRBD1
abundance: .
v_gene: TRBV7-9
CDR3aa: CASRPTGTGGDQYF
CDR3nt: TGTGCCAGCAGACCTACCGGGACAGGGGGAGATCAGTACTTC

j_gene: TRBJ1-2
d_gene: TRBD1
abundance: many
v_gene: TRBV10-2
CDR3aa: CASRDTGANYGYTF
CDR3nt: TGCGCCAGCAGGGATACAGGGGCCAACTATGGCTACACCTTC

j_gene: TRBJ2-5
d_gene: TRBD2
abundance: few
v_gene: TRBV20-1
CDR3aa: CSARTGTSGRIRETQYF
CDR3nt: TGCAGTGCTAGAACTGGGACTAGCGGGAGAATAAGAGAGACCCAGTACTTC

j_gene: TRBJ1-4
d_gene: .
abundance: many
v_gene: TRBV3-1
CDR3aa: CASSRRPEINEKLFF
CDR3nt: TGTGCCAGCAGCCGACGGCCCGAGATTAATGAAAAACTGTTTTTT